This TCR beta chain is drawn from a study of control samples from healthy donors and cancer patients. Assay used: immunoSEQ multiplex PCR; TCRdb lists only in-frame clones, some missing. The sample has some 190,000 clones. Germline CDR1 is MDHEN and CDR2 is SYDVKM. The CDR3 runs to 15 residues. Germline trimming cut 10 bases from V and 5 bases from J; bases unmatched to any gene: 12. This sequence joins TRBV28 and TRBJ1-5; 9 bases fit TRBD1. The sequence derives from a woman in her twenties or thirties in good health. Material: blood. The chain's CDR3 is CATTPGTGWDQPQHF. CDR3 nucleotides: TGTGCCACCACACCCGGGACAGGGTGGGATCAGCCCCAGCATTTT.